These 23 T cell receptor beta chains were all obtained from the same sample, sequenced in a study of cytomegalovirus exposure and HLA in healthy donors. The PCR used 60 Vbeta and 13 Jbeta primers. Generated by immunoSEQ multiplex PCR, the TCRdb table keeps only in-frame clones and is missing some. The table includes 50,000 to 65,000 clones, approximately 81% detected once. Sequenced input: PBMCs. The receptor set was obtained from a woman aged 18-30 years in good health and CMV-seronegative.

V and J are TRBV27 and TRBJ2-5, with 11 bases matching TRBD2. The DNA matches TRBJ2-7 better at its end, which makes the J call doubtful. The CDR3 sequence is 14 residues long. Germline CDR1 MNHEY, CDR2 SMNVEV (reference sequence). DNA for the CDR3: TGTGCCAGCACTCCGACTAGCGGGGCCGGCGAGCAGTACTTC. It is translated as CASTPTSGAGEQYF.

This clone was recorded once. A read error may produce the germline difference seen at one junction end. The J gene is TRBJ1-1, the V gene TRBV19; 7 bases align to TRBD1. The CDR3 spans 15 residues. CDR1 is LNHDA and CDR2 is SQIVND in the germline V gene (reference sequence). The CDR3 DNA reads TGTGCCAGTAGTTTAGATCCGGGACAGACTAGAGAAGCTTTCTTT. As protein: CASSLDPGQTREAFF.

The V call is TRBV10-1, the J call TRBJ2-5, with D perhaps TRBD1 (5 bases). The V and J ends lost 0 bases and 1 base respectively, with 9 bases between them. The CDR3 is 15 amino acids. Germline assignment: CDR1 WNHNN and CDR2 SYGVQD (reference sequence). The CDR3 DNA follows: TGCGCCAGCAGTGAGTCTGGGGCCAGCCAAGAGACCCAGTACTTC. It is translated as CASSESGASQETQYF.

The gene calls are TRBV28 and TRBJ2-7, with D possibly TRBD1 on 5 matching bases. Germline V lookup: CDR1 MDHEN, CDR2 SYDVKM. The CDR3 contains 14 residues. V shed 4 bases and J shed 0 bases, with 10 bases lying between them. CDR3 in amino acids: CASSSPGASYEQYF. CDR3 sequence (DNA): TGTGCCAGCAGTTCCCCTGGGGCCTCCTACGAGCAGTACTTC.

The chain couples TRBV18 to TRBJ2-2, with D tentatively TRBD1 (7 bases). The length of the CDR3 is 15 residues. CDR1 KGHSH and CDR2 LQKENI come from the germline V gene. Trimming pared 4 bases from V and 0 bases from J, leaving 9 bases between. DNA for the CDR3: TGTGCCAGCTCACGCGGGACAGCGAACACCGGGGAGCTGTTTTTT. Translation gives CASSRGTANTGELFF.

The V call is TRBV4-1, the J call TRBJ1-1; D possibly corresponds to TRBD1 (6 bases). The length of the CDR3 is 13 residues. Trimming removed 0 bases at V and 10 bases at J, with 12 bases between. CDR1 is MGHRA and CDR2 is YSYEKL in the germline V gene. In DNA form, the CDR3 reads TGCGCCAGCAGCCAAGATGAACAGGGTGCAGCTTTCTTT. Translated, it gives CASSQDEQGAAFF.

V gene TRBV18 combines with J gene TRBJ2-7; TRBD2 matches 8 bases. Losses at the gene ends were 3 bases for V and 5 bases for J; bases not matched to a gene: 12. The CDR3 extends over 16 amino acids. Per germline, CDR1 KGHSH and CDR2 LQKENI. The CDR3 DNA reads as TGTGCCAGCTCACCTCGGGAGGGGGATTCGGGCGACGAGCAGTACTTC. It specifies CASSPREGDSGDEQYF.

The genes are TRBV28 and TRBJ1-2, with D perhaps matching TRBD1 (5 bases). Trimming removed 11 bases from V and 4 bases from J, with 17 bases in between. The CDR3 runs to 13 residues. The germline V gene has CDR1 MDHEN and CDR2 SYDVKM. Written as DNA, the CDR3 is TGTGCCGGGAGGGAGGAGGGGAGCTATGGCTACACCTTC. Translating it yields CAGREEGSYGYTF.

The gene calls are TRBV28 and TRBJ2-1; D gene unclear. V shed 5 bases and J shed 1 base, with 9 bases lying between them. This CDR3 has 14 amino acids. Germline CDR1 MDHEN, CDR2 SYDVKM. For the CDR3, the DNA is TGTGCCAGCAGTCCCAGGTTTTCCTACAATGAGCAGTTCTTC. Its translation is CASSPRFSYNEQFF.

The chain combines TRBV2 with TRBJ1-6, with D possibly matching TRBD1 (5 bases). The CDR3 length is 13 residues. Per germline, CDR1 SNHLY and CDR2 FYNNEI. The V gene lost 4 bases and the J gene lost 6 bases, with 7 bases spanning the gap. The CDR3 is CASSGTFNSPLHF. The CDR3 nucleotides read TGTGCCAGCAGTGGGACATTTAATTCACCCCTCCACTTT.

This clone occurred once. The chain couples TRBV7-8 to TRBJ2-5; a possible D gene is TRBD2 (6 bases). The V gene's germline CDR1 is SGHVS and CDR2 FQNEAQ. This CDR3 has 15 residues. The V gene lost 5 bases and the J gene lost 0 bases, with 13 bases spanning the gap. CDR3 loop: CASSPGAADQETQYF. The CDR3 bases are TGTGCCAGCAGCCCGGGAGCAGCGGACCAAGAGACCCAGTACTTC.

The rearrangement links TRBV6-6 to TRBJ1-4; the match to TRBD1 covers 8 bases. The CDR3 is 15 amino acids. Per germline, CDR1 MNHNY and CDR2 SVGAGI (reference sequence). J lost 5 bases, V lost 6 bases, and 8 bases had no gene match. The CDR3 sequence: CASRWDRRVNEKLFF. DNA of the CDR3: TGTGCCAGCAGGTGGGACAGGCGAGTAAATGAAAAACTGTTTTTT.

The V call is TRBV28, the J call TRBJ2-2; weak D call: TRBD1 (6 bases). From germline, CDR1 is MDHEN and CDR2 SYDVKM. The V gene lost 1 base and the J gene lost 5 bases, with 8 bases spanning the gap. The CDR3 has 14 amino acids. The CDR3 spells CASSLLTGTGELFF. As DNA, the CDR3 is TGTGCCAGCAGTTTATTAACAGGGACCGGGGAGCTGTTTTTT. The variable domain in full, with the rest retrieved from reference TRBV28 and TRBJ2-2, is DVKVTQSSRYLVKRTGEKVFLECVQDMDHENMFWYRQDPGLGLRLIYFSYDVKMKEKGDIPEGYSVSREKKERFSLILESASTNQTSMYLCASSLLTGTGELFFGEGSRLTVL.

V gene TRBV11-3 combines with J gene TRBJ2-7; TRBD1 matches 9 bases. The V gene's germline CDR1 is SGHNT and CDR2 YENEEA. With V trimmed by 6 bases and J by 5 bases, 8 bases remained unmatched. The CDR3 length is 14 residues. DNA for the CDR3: TGTGCCAGCAGTGGGGGACAGGGCGGCAACGAGCAGTACTTC. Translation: CASSGGQGGNEQYF.

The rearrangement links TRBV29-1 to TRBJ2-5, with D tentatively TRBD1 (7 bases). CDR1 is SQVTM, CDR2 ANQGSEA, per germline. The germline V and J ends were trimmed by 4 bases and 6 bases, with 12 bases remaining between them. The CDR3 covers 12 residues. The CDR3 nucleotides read TGCAGCGTTGTACCAGGGGGGAAGACCCAGTACTTC. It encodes CSVVPGGKTQYF.

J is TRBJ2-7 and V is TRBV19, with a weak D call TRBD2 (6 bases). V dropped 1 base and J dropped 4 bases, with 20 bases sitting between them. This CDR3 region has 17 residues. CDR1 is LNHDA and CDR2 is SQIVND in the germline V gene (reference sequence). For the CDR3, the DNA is TGTGCCAGTAGTATAGGCGCCTTGGAGGGGACGGGGTACGAGCAGTACTTC. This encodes CASSIGALEGTGYEQYF.

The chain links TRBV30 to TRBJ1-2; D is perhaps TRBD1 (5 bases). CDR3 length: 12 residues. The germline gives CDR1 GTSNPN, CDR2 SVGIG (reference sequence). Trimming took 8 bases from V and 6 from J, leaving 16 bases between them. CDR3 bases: TGTGCCCTAGATATTCCAGGGAATGGCTACACCTTC. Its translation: CALDIPGNGYTF. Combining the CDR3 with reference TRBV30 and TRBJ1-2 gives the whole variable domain SQTIHQWPATLVQPVGSPLSLECTVEGTSNPNLYWYRQAAGRGLQLLFYSVGIGQISSEVPQNLSASRPQDRQFILSSKKLLLSDSGFYLCALDIPGNGYTFGSGTRLTVV.

The CDR3 is CASSLQTTKNIQYF. DNA for the CDR3: TGTGCCAGTAGCCTACAGACGACCAAAAACATTCAGTACTTC. The chain combines TRBV19 with TRBJ2-4; D is unclear. V was pared by 6 bases and J by 2 bases, with 11 bases between. Germline CDR1 is LNHDA and CDR2 is SQIVND (reference sequence). The CDR3 length is 14 residues.

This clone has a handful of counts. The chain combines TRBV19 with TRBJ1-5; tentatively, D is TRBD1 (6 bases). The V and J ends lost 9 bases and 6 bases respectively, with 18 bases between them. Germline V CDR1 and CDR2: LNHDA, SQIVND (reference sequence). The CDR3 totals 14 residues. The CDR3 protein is CASGDTGLSQPQHF. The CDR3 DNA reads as TGTGCCAGCGGAGACACAGGGCTTAGTCAGCCCCAGCATTTT.

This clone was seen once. The CDR3 loop reads CASSGYRRTGELFF. The CDR3 nucleotides are TGTGCCAGCAGCGGATACAGGCGCACCGGGGAGCTGTTTTTT. The rearrangement uses TRBV7-9 and TRBJ2-2; tentatively, D is TRBD1 (5 bases). This CDR3 is built from 14 residues. V lost 5 bases and J 4 bases, leaving 11 bases between the germline ends. The germline V gene encodes CDR1 SEHNR and CDR2 FQNEAQ (reference sequence).

DNA for the CDR3: TGTGCCAGCGGGAGACAGGGGGCGGGCGGGGAGCTGTTTTTT. It is translated as CASGRQGAGGELFF. This chain joins TRBV2 and TRBJ2-2; 10 bases line up with TRBD1. Trimming at V came to 8 bases and at J to 7 bases, leaving 7 bases not matched to a gene. The germline gives CDR1 SNHLY, CDR2 FYNNEI. The CDR3 spans 14 residues.

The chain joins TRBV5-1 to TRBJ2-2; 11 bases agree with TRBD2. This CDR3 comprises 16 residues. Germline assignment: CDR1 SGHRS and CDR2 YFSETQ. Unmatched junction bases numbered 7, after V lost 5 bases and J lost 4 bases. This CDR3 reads CASRVAGGPGTGELFF. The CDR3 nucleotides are TGCGCCAGCAGGGTAGCGGGAGGGCCTGGCACCGGGGAGCTGTTTTTT.

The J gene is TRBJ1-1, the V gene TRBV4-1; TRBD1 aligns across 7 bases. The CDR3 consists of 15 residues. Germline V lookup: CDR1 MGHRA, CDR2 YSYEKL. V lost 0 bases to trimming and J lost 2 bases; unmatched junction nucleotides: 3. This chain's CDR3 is CASSQEGQLNTEAFF. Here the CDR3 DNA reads TGCGCCAGCAGCCAAGAGGGACAGTTAAACACTGAAGCTTTCTTT.